Sequencing of this TCR beta chain was carried out in a study of Ad26.COV2.S vaccination and SARS-CoV-2 variants (dated by TCRdb to the early 2020s). The study in broad terms: Donors in the vaccine arm were drawn from COV1001, a phase I-IIa trial of Ad26.COV2.S in healthy adults that was multicentre, randomized, double-blind and placebo-controlled. Dosing of Ad26.COV2.S was intramuscular, at either 5x10^10 or 1x10^11 viral particles, delivered as one shot or as two shots spaced 56 days apart. TCRbeta repertoire sequencing was used to assess the specificity and breadth of SARS-CoV-2-reactive T cell receptors after Ad26.COV2.S vaccination. A total of some 30 samples were included in the TCR-sequenced set, comprising 19 Ad26.COV2.S vaccine recipients, 5 placebo recipients and 8 SARS-CoV-2 convalescent individuals. Trial participants were randomized into five groups of five: low-dose or high-dose Ad26.COV2.S given once or twice, or placebo on both occasions. Investigators remained blinded to trial group allocation during experiments and outcome assessment. What the research found in general, with its limitations: Spike-specific TCR breadth was higher in Ad26.COV2.S recipients than in placebo recipients (P = 0.0014). The study was not powered for comparison of responses between vaccine doses or regimens. Vaccine and placebo recipients had similar non-spike TCR breadth, a finding consistent with the vaccine containing only spike. The authors noted that the TCR breadth and depth analyses may have underestimated total T cell responses. Substantial breadth of spike-specific CD8+ and CD4+ T cell responses was reported after vaccination.

A note on this clone: The antigen this receptor binds is unknown. The input lacks base qualities; no much larger clone sits a single base away.

TCRbeta CDR3 regions were sequenced with the immunoSEQ Assay. After extraction, genomic DNA underwent amplification by bias-controlled multiplex PCR, followed by high-throughput sequencing. The paper's data handling went like this. To quantify the absolute abundance of each unique TCRbeta CDR3 region, sequences were collapsed and filtered. T cell fraction was estimated by normalization of TCRbeta template counts to usable DNA, with usable DNA being measured through amplification of reference genes present in all nucleated cells. Repertoire TCRs were annotated as SARS-CoV-2-specific by exact matching of V gene, CDR3 amino acid sequence and J gene to a known reactive TCR set. The reference SARS-CoV-2 TCR set was obtained from MIRA and was filtered for enrichment in COVID-19-positive ImmuneCODE repertoires, whereby public or cross-reactive TCRs were removed. Using the MIRA antigens, annotated TCRs were further analysed by specific ORF or by position within an ORF. Breadth was defined as annotated unique rearrangements over total unique productive rearrangements; depth was the summed frequency of those rearrangements. Two-sided Wilcoxon rank-sum tests were applied when comparing TCR breadth between groups. In its TCRdb copy, this immuneACCESS table keeps in-frame sequences only and misses some clones. Where compared with another copy, unresolved V genes explain less than half of these, and the others have no known cause. D and trimming come from the DNA, and the V and J calls and clone size come from that table. This sample lists 300,000 to 400,000 clones; about 89% were detected once. Jointly, the top ten make up roughly 5% of the sample.

According to the study, the label for this sample's treatment or condition signals: around 19 received Ad26.COV2.S at low or high dose, single or two shots; 5 received placebo; per-sample allocation not given. Repertoires of vaccine and placebo recipients were sequenced from samples taken on day 63 after the first injection. Cohort 1b enrolled 20 to 30 adults aged 18-55 years at a single site in Boston, USA, between 29 July and 7 August 2020. Ad26.COV2.S was a replication-incompetent adenovirus type 26 vector that expressed a prefusion-stabilized SARS-CoV-2 spike protein derived from the original Wuhan strain. This specimen was peripheral blood, taken in a trial of Ad26.COV2.S vaccine versus placebo. The TCR sequence derives from a person between 18 and 60 years old who received the Ad26.COV2.S COVID-19 vaccine or a placebo.

The DNA sequence follows: TGTGCCAGCAGTGAAGAAGGCGGGTCCGTAGGGGGGGAGCTGTTTTTT. Protein translation: CASSEEGGSVGGELFF. This chain is built from TRBV2 and TRBJ2-2; TRBD2 is possibly the D segment (5 matching bases). The CDR3 numbers 16 residues from cysteine through phenylalanine. The CDR3 DNA has 48 bases and is translated from base 1. Trimming takes 1 base from V and 8 bases from J, and the germline ends sit 17 bases apart. CDR1 and CDR2 (SNHLY, FYNNEI) derive from the germline V gene. Reference TRBV2 and TRBJ2-2 proteins supply the regions before and after the CDR3; the full variable domain is: EPEVTQTPSHQVTQMGQEVILRCVPISNHLYFYWYRQILGQKVEFLVSFYNNEISEKSEIFDDQFSVERPDGSNFTLKIRSTKLEDSAMYFCASSEEGGSVGGELFFGEGSRLTVL.